The sequence of this TCR beta chain was determined in a study of blood T cell repertoires in COVID-19. Trimming removed 1 base from V and 0 bases from J, with 6 bases in between. The CDR3 totals 13 residues. Germline V gene lookup returns CDR1 GTSNPN and CDR2 SVGIG (reference sequence). In this sample, this clone turned up a few times. Profiling relied on immunoSEQ multiplex PCR, and the TCRdb table lists in-frame clones only, not all of them. The sample yields around 100,000 clones, around four fifths seen once. Sequenced: peripheral blood. The TCR comes from a man between 65 and 80 years old with active or convalescent COVID-19. The chain recombines TRBV30 with TRBJ2-5, with D possibly matching TRBD1 (5 bases). CDR3: CAWSAGNQETQYF. DNA for the CDR3: TGTGCCTGGAGTGCAGGGAACCAAGAGACCCAGTACTTC.